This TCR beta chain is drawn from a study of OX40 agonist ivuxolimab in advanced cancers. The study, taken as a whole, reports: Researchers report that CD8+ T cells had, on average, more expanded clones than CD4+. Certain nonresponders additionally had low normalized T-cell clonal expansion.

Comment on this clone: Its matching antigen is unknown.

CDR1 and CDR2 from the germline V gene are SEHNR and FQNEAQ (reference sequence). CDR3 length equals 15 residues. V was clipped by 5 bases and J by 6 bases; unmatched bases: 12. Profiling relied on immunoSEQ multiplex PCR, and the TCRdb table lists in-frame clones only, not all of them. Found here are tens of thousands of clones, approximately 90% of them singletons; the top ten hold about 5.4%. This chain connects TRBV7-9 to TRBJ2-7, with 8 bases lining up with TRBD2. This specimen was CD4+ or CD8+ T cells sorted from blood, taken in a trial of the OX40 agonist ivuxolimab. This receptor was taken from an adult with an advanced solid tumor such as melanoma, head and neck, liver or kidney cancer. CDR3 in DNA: TGTGCCAGCAGCCCCATTAACAGCGGGAGTGGCGAGCAGTACTTC. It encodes CASSPINSGSGEQYF.